A single sample is the source of the 25 T cell receptor beta chains below, sequenced in a study of T cells in women clearing cervical HPV infection. Profiling relied on immunoSEQ multiplex PCR, and the TCRdb table lists in-frame clones only, not all of them. The sample data list fewer than 30,000 clones. The sequenced sample consisted of blood buffy coat. These receptors were taken from a woman aged 18 to 75 with a cervical HPV16 infection that either progressed to CIN3+ or cleared (not recorded which).

Notes on this clone: Read coverage stops 3 residues before the CDR3 terminus; the germline J gene supplies the remainder. The rearrangement joins TRBV7-8 to TRBJ1-5; D might be TRBD1 (6 bases). V was pared by 1 base and J by 6 bases, with 22 bases between. In germline, CDR1 is SGHVS, CDR2 FQNEAQ. The CDR3 has 18 amino acids. The CDR3: CASSLGNSGQGLSQPQHF. The sequenced part of the CDR3 DNA is TGTGCCAGCAGCTTAGGTAACTCGGGTCAGGGGCTCAGTCAGCCC.

The CDR3 loop is CAWSVTSGVNEQFF. CDR3 DNA, as far as it was read: TGTGCCTGGAGTGTAACTAGCGGGGTCAATGAG. The chain joins TRBV30 to TRBJ2-1; 10 bases match TRBD2. The read ends 3 residues before the CDR3 terminus; that terminus is restored from the germline J gene. V trimming: 0 bases; J trimming: 6 bases; junction bases outside the gene matches: 2. The length of the CDR3 is 14 residues. CDR1 and CDR2 (germline): GTSNPN, SVGIG (reference sequence).

Notes on this clone: The read ends 3 residues early relative to the CDR3; the germline J gene fills the gap. J is TRBJ1-6 and V is TRBV6-1, with TRBD1 as a possible D gene (5 bases). Trimming removed 0 bases at V and 8 bases at J, with 14 bases between. This CDR3 comprises 16 residues. The germline gives CDR1 MNHNS, CDR2 SASEGT. The part of the CDR3 DNA that was read is TGTGCCAGCAGTGAAGCCGACTGGGCCAGGGATTCACCC. Amino acids: CASSEADWARDSP. The CDR3, in full, reads CASSEADWARDSPLHF.

As for this clone: The read ends 3 residues early relative to the CDR3; the germline J gene fills the gap. The chain joins TRBV5-5 to TRBJ1-1; D gene uncertain. The germline V gene has CDR1 SGHKS and CDR2 YYEKEE (reference sequence). The CDR3 sequence is 14 residues long. The V end lost 4 bases, the J end lost 0 bases, and 10 bases lay between the germline ends. The part of the CDR3 DNA that was read is TGTGCCAGCAGCATCGACACCATGAACACTGAA. Protein sequence: CASSIDTMNTE. The full CDR3 is CASSIDTMNTEAFF.

Comment on this clone: The CDR3 end is not reached by the read, which stops 3 residues before it; the germline J gene fills it in. V usage is TRBV4-2 and J usage is TRBJ2-3; possibly TRBD2 for D (5 bases). CDR1 and CDR2 from the germline V gene are LGHNA and YNFKEQ. The CDR3 is 17 amino acids. V dropped 1 base and J dropped 3 bases, with 17 bases sitting between them. The CDR3 bases that were read are TGTGCCAGCAGCCAAGGGGCTAGCTTTAATCCAACAGATACG. It translates to CASSQGASFNPTDT. The entire CDR3 reads CASSQGASFNPTDTQYF.

In the case of this clone: The sequenced fragment ends 3 residues before the CDR3 boundary, so the rest is inferred from the germline J gene. The J gene is TRBJ2-7, the V gene TRBV30, with TRBD2 identical over 7 bases. V lost 4 bases to trimming and J lost 2 bases; unmatched junction nucleotides: 5. The germline V gene encodes CDR1 GTSNPN and CDR2 SVGIG (reference sequence). The CDR3 is made up of 13 amino acids. This chain's CDR3 is CAWTQGGTYEQYF. The sequenced CDR3 bases are TGTGCCTGGACCCAGGGAGGGACCTACGAG.

As concerns this clone: The CDR3 is cut off 3 residues early in the read; its end comes from the germline J gene. V gene TRBV7-9 combines with J gene TRBJ1-5; 9 bases line up with TRBD1. CDR1 is SEHNR, CDR2 FQNEAQ, per germline (reference sequence). The CDR3 sequence is 14 residues long. V lost 5 bases and J lost 7; bases outside the gene matches: 6. CDR3 DNA (partial): TGTGCCAGCAGCCGTACAGGGGGCCAGCAGCCC. Residues: CASSRTGGQQP. From start to end, the CDR3 is CASSRTGGQQPQHF.

Notes on this clone: The sequenced fragment ends 3 residues before the CDR3 boundary, so the rest is inferred from the germline J gene. The V call is TRBV6-2 or TRBV6-3, the J call TRBJ1-4, with TRBD1 matching over 8 bases. There are 16 residues in the CDR3. V was pared by 8 bases and J by 5 bases, with 13 bases of the junction left unmatched. Germline values: CDR1 MNHEY, CDR2 SVGEGT. The CDR3 is CASYSLGQAANEKLFF. The DNA read from the CDR3 is TGTGCCAGCTACTCGTTGGGACAGGCAGCAAATGAAAAA.

With regard to this clone: The sequence runs out 3 residues before the end of the CDR3; the remainder is reconstructed from the germline J gene. The rearrangement links TRBV7-9 to TRBJ1-4; D gene ambiguous. Germline CDR1 SEHNR, CDR2 FQNEAQ (reference sequence). CDR3 length: 12 residues. V was shortened by 5 bases and J by 8 bases, with 9 bases between the two germline ends. The sequenced part of the CDR3 DNA is TGTGCCAGCAGCCCTCAAGGGGAAAAA. Encoded protein: CASSPQGEK. In full, the CDR3 reads CASSPQGEKLFF.

Concerning this clone: The CDR3 end falls 3 residues outside the read, so it is completed with the germline J gene. V is TRBV14 and J is TRBJ1-1; TRBD1 matches 8 bases. J gave up 5 bases and V 3 bases, and 2 bases lay outside the gene matches. Germline loops: CDR1 SGHDN, CDR2 FVKESK. This CDR3 has 13 amino acids. This CDR3 reads CASSQNRGTEAFF. The sequenced CDR3 bases are TGTGCCAGCAGCCAGAACAGGGGGACTGAA.

Note on this clone: The missing CDR3 end, 3 residues past where the read stops, is filled in from the germline J gene. The chain couples TRBV6-1 to TRBJ2-3; 11 bases agree with TRBD2. The CDR3 sequence is 14 residues long. From germline, CDR1 is MNHNS and CDR2 SASEGT. The CDR3 sequence: CASSVLAGVETQYF. The CDR3 bases that were read are TGTGCCAGCAGTGTACTAGCGGGAGTGGAGACG.

A remark on this clone: The sequenced fragment ends 3 residues before the CDR3 boundary, so the rest is inferred from the germline J gene. The V call is TRBV5-4, the J call TRBJ2-5; 7 positions match TRBD2. CDR1 is SGHNT, CDR2 YYREEE, per germline (reference sequence). V was clipped by 4 bases and J by 2 bases; unmatched bases: 5. There are 14 residues in the CDR3. CDR3 loop: CASSATSSQETQYF. The CDR3 DNA, read in part, is TGTGCCAGCAGCGCGACTAGCAGTCAAGAGACC. Full variable domain (outside the CDR3, taken from reference TRBV5-4 and TRBJ2-5): ETGVTQSPTHLIKTRGQQVTLRCSSQSGHNTVSWYQQALGQGPQFIFQYYREEENGRGNFPPRFSGLQFPNYSSELNVNALELDDSALYLCASSATSSQETQYFGPGTRLLVL.

CDR3 loop: CASSPYQETQYF. Partial CDR3 DNA: TGTGCCAGCAGTCCGTACCAAGAGACC. The rearrangement joins TRBV6-2 or TRBV6-3 to TRBJ2-5; no reliable D call. The read ends 3 residues shy of where the CDR3 ends; the end is completed using the germline J gene. CDR1 is MNHEY, CDR2 SVGEGT, per germline. The germline V and J ends were trimmed by 5 bases and 0 bases, with 4 bases remaining between them. The CDR3 runs 12 residues.

Comments on this clone: The CDR3 goes on 3 residues after the read ends, and that part is filled in from the germline J gene. The V gene is TRBV2, the J gene TRBJ2-1; D gene uncertain. The V gene lost 2 bases and the J gene lost 1 base, with 3 bases spanning the gap. Germline CDR1 and CDR2: SNHLY and FYNNEI. The CDR3 totals 13 residues. The sequenced CDR3 bases are TGTGCCAGCAGTGAATTATCCTACAATGAG. This encodes CASSELSYNE. The whole CDR3 sequence reads CASSELSYNEQFF.

As for this clone: The read finishes 3 residues shy of the CDR3 end, and the germline J gene is used to complete it. This chain connects TRBV29-1 to TRBJ2-1, with 8 positions matching TRBD1. This CDR3 contains 14 residues. Germline CDR1 is SQVTM and CDR2 is ANQGSEA. After removal of 7 bases from V and 0 bases from J, the junction contained 5 bases not matched to a gene. The sequenced part of the CDR3 DNA is TGCAGCGGCCGACAGGGGACCTCCTACAATGAG. It yields the protein CSGRQGTSYNE. The full CDR3 reads CSGRQGTSYNEQFF.

As regards this clone: At one end the junction does not follow the germline gene, possibly because of a read error. The read ends 3 residues shy of where the CDR3 ends; the end is completed using the germline J gene. V and J are TRBV20-1 and TRBJ1-1; the match to TRBD1 covers 9 bases. Germline V lookup: CDR1 DFQATT, CDR2 SNEGSKA (reference sequence). The CDR3 has 14 amino acids. The part of the CDR3 DNA that was read is TGCAATGCTGGAGGGACAGGGATGAACACTGAA. Its protein product is CNAGGTGMNTE. Given in full, the CDR3 is CNAGGTGMNTEAFF.

In regard to this clone: The CDR3 extends 3 residues past the end of the read, so its final part is completed from the germline J gene. The gene calls are TRBV18 and TRBJ2-1, with D possibly matching TRBD1 (6 bases). Germline loops: CDR1 KGHSH, CDR2 LQKENI. The CDR3 is 18 residues long. The V end lost 3 bases, the J end lost 8 bases, and 26 bases lay between the germline ends. CDR3 loop: CASSPTFGQHFMGHEQFF. The CDR3 bases that were read are TGTGCCAGCTCACCGACGTTCGGACAGCACTTTATGGGCCATGAG. Based on the CDR3 plus reference TRBV18 and TRBJ2-1, the full variable domain is NAGVMQNPRHLVRRRGQEARLRCSPMKGHSHVYWYRQLPEEGLKFMVYLQKENIIDESGMPKERFSAEFPKEGPSILRIQQVVRGDSAAYFCASSPTFGQHFMGHEQFFGPGTRLTVL.

Concerning this clone itself: The read comes to an end 3 residues before the CDR3 does, leaving the germline J gene to fill in the end. This chain joins TRBV19 and TRBJ2-4; D possibly uses TRBD1 or TRBD2 (5 bases each). This CDR3 has 15 residues. The germline gives CDR1 LNHDA, CDR2 SQIVND (reference sequence). The part of the CDR3 DNA that was read is TGTGCCAGTAGTACCAACCAGGGAGAGCGCTATGGT. Protein sequence: CASSTNQGERYG. The entire CDR3 sequence reads CASSTNQGERYGQYF.

In regard to this clone: The CDR3 is cut off 3 residues early in the read; its end comes from the germline J gene. The rearrangement links TRBV6-2 or TRBV6-3 to TRBJ1-2; D not resolved. There are 14 residues in the CDR3. The germline V gene encodes CDR1 MNHEY and CDR2 SVGEGT. The CDR3 bases that were read are TGTGCCAGCAGTTACTCCAGCGGATCCTACGAC. Protein sequence: CASSYSSGSYD. The CDR3 as a whole reads CASSYSSGSYDYTF.

Concerning this clone itself: From the germline J gene comes the end of the CDR3, since the read stops 3 residues before it. This chain uses TRBV6-2 or TRBV6-3 with TRBJ2-5; the D gene is possibly TRBD2 (7 bases). The CDR3 covers 13 residues. V was cut by 4 bases and J by 7 bases, with 13 bases left in between. The germline CDR1 and CDR2 sequences are MNHEY and SVGEGT. CDR3 loop: CASSWGGPGTQYF. Partial CDR3 DNA: TGTGCCAGCAGTTGGGGGGGGCCAGGGACC.

Points on this clone: The read terminates 3 residues before the CDR3 end, so the remaining end is supplied by the germline J gene. The chain couples TRBV6-4 to TRBJ1-5, with D possibly being TRBD1 (6 bases). The CDR3 is 14 residues long. The germline gives CDR1 MRHNA, CDR2 SNTAGT. Trimming removed 4 bases from V and 7 bases from J, with 14 bases in between. CDR3 amino acids: CASSGMAGEQPQHF. CDR3 bases read: TGTGCCAGCAGTGGTATGGCAGGGGAGCAGCCC.

About this clone: The missing CDR3 end, 3 residues past where the read stops, is filled in from the germline J gene. Other DNA sequences of this sample code for an identical CDR3. The chain recombines TRBV15 with TRBJ2-3; the D gene is possibly TRBD1 (5 bases). The length of the CDR3 is 16 residues. Germline CDR1 LNHNV, CDR2 YYDKDF (reference sequence). V lost 0 bases, J lost 1 base, and 11 bases lay in between. The CDR3 sequence: CATSRERTSGTDTQYF. The sequenced CDR3 bases are TGTGCCACCAGCAGAGAAAGGACAAGCGGCACAGATACG.

About this clone itself: The CDR3 goes on 3 residues after the read ends, and that part is filled in from the germline J gene. This sequence joins TRBV2 and TRBJ1-4; D is undetermined. The V gene's germline CDR1 is SNHLY and CDR2 FYNNEI. The CDR3 has 15 residues. The chain's CDR3 is CASSEVGRRTGELFF. The DNA read from the CDR3 is TGTGCCAGCAGTGAGGTGGGCAGGCGCACCGGGGAA. Looking up the rest from reference TRBV2 and TRBJ1-4 gives the full variable domain: EPEVTQTPSHQVTQMGQEVILRCVPISNHLYFYWYRQILGQKVEFLVSFYNNEISEKSEIFDDQFSVERPDGSNFTLKIRSTKLEDSAMYFCASSEVGRRTGELFFGSGTQLSVL.

Notes on this clone: The junction departs from germline at one end; a sequencing error may be responsible. The sequenced fragment ends 3 residues before the CDR3 boundary, so the rest is inferred from the germline J gene. The rearrangement links TRBV4-2 to TRBJ1-2; D unresolved. Germline V gene data show CDR1 as LGHNA and CDR2 as YNFKEQ. The CDR3 totals 13 residues. The CDR3 loop reads CASSQELSYGYTF. CDR3 DNA, as far as it was read: TGCGCCAGCAGCCAAGAACTCTCCTATGGC.

Note on this clone: The read ends 3 residues before the CDR3 terminus; that terminus is restored from the germline J gene. The V and J genes are TRBV7-9 and TRBJ2-4; 7 positions match TRBD1. The germline V gene has CDR1 SEHNR and CDR2 FQNEAQ (reference sequence). The CDR3 contains 15 residues. Partial CDR3 DNA: TGTGCCAGCAGCTTAGAAAAGGGGGCAAACTATGGT. This codes for CASSLEKGANYG. The entire CDR3 reads CASSLEKGANYGQYF. Based on the CDR3 plus reference TRBV7-9 and TRBJ2-4, the full variable domain is DTGVSQNPRHKITKRGQNVTFRCDPISEHNRLYWYRQTLGQGPEFLTYFQNEAQLEKSRLLSDRFSAERPKGSFSTLEIQRTEQGDSAMYLCASSLEKGANYGQYFGAGTRLSVL.